The present TCR beta chain was sequenced within a study of cytomegalovirus exposure and HLA in healthy donors. Study overall: Ancestry clustering placed 70% to 85% of about 400 genotyped donors in the Caucasian-associated cluster. Broader study findings: Investigators reported some 150 TCR beta chains as tied to cytomegalovirus. Highly shared sequence variants in one cluster were likely a sequencing artifact. Researchers reported in a later analysis that a missense DCLRE1C variant was tied to TCR beta V- and J-gene trimming.

13 Jbeta primers and 60 Vbeta primers were used for the PCR. Measured with immunoSEQ multiplex PCR; TCRdb has only the in-frame clones, and not every one. The repertoire consists of tens of thousands of clones, with roughly 80% occurring once and the leading ten covering about 5%. On this clone itself: Its antigen is as yet unknown.

This sequence originates from a male donor in good health and CMV-seropositive. Sample: PBMCs.

As DNA, the CDR3 is TGTGCCAGCAGCTTTGCAGGGGGCGGGAACACTGAAGCTTTCTTT. Its protein is CASSFAGGGNTEAFF. This chain connects TRBV7-2 to TRBJ1-1, with 8 bases identical to TRBD1. CDR3 length: 15 amino acids. Germline CDR1 is SGHTA and CDR2 is FQGNSA. The ends lost 3 bases at V and 1 base at J; junction bases unmatched: 4.